This TCR beta chain was observed in a study of cytotoxic CD8 clonotypes in ibrutinib-treated CLL. Using immunoSEQ multiplex PCR, the repertoire was profiled, and TCRdb retains in-frame clones only, with some absent. The sample records roughly 250,000 clones, about three quarters being singletons. Of note for this clone: No antigen is known for it.

Frozen-stored PBMCs produced roughly 2 micrograms of genomic DNA for TCR beta libraries. The study's findings and limits: Clonality rose at ibrutinib response, held steady in sustained remission, and fell toward baseline at progression. Sampling of sustained-remission and progressing patients occurred at differing times. Public clonotypes were rare and shrank or held steady on treatment.

This CDR3 has 18 amino acids. Germline lookup yields CDR1 MDHEN and CDR2 SYDVKM. Trimming cost V 3 bases and J 3 bases; bases outside gene matches: 11. The sequencing used PBMCs, collected after 24 months of ibrutinib treatment. The clonotype comes from a human donor with chronic lymphocytic leukemia. This rearrangement joins TRBV28 to TRBJ1-4; 9 nucleotides line up with TRBD1. The CDR3 DNA reads TGTGCCAGCAGTTTCCCGCCGGGACAGGGCGGGCCTAATGAAAAACTGTTTTTT. Its protein product is CASSFPPGQGGPNEKLFF.